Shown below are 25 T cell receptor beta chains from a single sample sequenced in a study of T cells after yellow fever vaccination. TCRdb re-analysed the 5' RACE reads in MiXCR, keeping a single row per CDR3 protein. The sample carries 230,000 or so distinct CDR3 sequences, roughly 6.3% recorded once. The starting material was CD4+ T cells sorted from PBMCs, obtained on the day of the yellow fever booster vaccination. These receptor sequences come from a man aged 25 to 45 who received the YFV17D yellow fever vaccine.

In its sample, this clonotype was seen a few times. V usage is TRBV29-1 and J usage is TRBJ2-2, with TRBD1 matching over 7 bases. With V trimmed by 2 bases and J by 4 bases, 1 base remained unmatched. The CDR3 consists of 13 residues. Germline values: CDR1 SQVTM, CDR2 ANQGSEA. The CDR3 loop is CSVEQGVTGELFF. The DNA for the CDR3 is TGCAGCGTTGAACAGGGGGTCACCGGGGAGCTGTTTTTT.

CDR3 DNA sequence: TGCAGTGCTAGAGAGCCCCGCGGGCCTCGCACAGATACGCAGTATTTT. Amino acids: CSAREPRGPRTDTQYF. The rearrangement links TRBV20-1 to TRBJ2-3; perhaps TRBD2 as D (5 bases). The V gene's germline CDR1 is DFQATT and CDR2 SNEGSKA (reference sequence). The CDR3 has 16 residues. V lost 0 bases, J lost 1 base, and 14 bases lay in between.

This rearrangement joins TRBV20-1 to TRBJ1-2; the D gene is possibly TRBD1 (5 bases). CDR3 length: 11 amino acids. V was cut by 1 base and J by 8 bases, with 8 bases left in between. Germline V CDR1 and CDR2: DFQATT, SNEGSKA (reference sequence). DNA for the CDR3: TGCAGTGCTAGAGTAGGGACCGGCTACACCTTC. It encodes CSARVGTGYTF.

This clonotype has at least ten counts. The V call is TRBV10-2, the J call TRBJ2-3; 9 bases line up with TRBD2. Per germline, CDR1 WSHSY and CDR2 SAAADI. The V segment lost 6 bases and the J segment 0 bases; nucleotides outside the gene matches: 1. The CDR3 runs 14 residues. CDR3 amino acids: CASRTSGSTDTQYF. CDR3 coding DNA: TGCGCCAGCAGGACTAGCGGCAGCACAGATACGCAGTATTTT.

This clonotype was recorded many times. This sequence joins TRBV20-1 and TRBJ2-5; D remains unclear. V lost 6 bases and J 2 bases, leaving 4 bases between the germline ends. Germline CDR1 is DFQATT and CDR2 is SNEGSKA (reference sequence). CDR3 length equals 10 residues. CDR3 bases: TGCAGTGCCTTTCAAGAGACCCAGTACTTC. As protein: CSAFQETQYF.

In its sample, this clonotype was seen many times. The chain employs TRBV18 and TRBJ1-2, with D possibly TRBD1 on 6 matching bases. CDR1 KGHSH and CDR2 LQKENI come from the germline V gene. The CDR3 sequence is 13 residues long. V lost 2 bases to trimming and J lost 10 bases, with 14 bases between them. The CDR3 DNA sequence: TGTGCCAGCTCACCAGTCATGGGGGCTGACTACACCTTC. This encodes CASSPVMGADYTF. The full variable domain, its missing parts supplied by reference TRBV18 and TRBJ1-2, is NAGVMQNPRHLVRRRGQEARLRCSPMKGHSHVYWYRQLPEEGLKFMVYLQKENIIDESGMPKERFSAEFPKEGPSILRIQQVVRGDSAAYFCASSPVMGADYTFGSGTRLTVV.

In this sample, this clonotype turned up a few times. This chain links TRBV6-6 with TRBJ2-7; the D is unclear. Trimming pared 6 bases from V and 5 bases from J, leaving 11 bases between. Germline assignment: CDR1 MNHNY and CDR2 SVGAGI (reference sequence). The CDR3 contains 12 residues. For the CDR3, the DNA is TGTGCCAGCAGCCCCGAACGCCACGAGCAGTACTTC. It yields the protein CASSPERHEQYF.

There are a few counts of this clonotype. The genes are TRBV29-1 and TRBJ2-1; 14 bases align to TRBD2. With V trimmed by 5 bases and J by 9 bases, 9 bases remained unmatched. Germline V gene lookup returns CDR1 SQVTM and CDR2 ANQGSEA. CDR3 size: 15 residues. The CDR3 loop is CSVMLGLAGDGEQFF. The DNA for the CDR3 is TGCAGCGTTATGCTGGGACTAGCGGGAGACGGTGAGCAGTTCTTC.

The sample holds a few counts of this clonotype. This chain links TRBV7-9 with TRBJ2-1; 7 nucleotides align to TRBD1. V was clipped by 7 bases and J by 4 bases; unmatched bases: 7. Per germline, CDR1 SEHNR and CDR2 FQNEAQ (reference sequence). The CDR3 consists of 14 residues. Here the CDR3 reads CASNSGTVYNEQFF. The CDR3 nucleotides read TGTGCCAGCAACTCCGGGACAGTTTACAATGAGCAGTTCTTC.

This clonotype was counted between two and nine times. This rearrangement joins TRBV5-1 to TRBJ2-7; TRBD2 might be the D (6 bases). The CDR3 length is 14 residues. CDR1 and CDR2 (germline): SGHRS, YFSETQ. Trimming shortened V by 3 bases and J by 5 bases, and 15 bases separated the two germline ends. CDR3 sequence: CASSSGVEVHEQYF. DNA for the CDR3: TGCGCCAGCAGCTCGGGGGTTGAGGTCCACGAGCAGTACTTC. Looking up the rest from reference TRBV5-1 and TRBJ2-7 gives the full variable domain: KAGVTQTPRYLIKTRGQQVTLSCSPISGHRSVSWYQQTPGQGLQFLFEYFSETQRNKGNFPGRFSGRQFSNSRSEMNVSTLELGDSALYLCASSSGVEVHEQYFGPGTRLTVT.

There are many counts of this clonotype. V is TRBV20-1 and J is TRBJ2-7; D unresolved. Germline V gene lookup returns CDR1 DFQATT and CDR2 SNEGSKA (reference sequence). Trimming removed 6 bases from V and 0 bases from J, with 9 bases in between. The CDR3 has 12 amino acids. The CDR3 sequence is CSARYNSYEQYF. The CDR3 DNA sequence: TGCAGTGCAAGGTATAACTCCTACGAGCAGTACTTC.

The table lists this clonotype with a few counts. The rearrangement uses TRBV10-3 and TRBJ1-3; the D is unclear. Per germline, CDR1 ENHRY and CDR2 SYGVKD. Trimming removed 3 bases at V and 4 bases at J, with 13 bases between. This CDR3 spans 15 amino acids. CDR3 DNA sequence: TGTGCCATCAGTGATCCCGGGGAGGCAGGAAACACCATATATTTT. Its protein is CAISDPGEAGNTIYF.

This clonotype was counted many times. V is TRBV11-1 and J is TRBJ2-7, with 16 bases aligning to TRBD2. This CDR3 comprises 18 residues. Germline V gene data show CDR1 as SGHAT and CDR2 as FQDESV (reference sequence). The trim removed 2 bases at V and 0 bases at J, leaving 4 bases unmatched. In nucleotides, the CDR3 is TGTGCCAGCAGCTTATCGGGACTAGCGGGAGGGAACTCCTACGAGCAGTACTTC. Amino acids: CASSLSGLAGGNSYEQYF.

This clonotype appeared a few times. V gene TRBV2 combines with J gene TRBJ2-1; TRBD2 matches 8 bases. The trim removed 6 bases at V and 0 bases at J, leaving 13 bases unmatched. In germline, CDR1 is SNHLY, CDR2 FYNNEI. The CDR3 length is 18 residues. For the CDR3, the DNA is TGTGCCAGCAGGACCGGACTAGCCGATCTGAGCTCCTACAATGAGCAGTTCTTC. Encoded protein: CASRTGLADLSSYNEQFF.

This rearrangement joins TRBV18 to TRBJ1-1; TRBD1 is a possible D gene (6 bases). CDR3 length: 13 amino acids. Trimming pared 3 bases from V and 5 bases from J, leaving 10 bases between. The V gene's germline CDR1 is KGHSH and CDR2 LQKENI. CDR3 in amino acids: CASSPNQGTEAFF. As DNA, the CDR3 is TGTGCCAGCTCACCTAACCAGGGGACTGAAGCTTTCTTT.

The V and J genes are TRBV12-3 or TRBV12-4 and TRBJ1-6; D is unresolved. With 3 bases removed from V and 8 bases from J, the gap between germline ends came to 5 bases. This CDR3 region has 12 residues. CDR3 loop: CASSFQDSPLHF. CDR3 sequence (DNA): TGTGCCAGCAGTTTTCAGGATTCACCCCTCCACTTT.

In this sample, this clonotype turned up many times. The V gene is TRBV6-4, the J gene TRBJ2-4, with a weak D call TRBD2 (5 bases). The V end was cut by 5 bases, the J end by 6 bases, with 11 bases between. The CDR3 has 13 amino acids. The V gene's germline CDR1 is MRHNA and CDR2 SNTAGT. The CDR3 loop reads CASSTRAGNIQYF. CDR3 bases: TGTGCCAGCAGTACCCGGGCGGGAAACATTCAGTACTTC.

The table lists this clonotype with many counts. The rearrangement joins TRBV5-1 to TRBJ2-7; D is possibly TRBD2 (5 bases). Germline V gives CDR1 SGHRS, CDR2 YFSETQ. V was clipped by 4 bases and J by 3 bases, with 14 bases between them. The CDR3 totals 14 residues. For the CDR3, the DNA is TGCGCCAGCAGCCCCCAGCCGGGAAACTACGAGCAGTACTTC. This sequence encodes CASSPQPGNYEQYF.

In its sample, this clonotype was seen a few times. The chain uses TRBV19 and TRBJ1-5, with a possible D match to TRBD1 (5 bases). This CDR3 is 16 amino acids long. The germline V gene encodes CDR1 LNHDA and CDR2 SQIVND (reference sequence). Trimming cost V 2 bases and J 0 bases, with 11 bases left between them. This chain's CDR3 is CASSIKDIYSNQPQHF. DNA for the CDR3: TGTGCCAGTAGTATAAAGGACATATATAGCAATCAGCCCCAGCATTTT.

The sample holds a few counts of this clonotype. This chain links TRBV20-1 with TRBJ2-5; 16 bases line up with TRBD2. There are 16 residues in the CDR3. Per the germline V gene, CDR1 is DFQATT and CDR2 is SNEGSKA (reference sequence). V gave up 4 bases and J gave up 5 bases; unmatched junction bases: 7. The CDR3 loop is CSAIGTSGRARETQYF. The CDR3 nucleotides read TGCAGTGCTATCGGGACTAGCGGGAGGGCCCGGGAGACCCAGTACTTC.

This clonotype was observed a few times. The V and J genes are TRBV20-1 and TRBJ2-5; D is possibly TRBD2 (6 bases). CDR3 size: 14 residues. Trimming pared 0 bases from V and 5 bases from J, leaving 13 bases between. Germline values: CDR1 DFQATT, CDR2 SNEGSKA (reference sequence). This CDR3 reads CSARDSRRGETQYF. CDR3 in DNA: TGCAGTGCTAGAGACAGCCGGAGGGGCGAGACCCAGTACTTC.

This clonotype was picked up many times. The CDR3 protein is CATSDFGTSLNEQFF. The CDR3 coding sequence is TGTGCCACCAGTGATTTCGGGACTAGCCTCAATGAGCAGTTCTTC. The chain couples TRBV24-1 to TRBJ2-1; TRBD2 aligns across 9 bases. This CDR3 comprises 15 residues. Germline V gives CDR1 KGHDR, CDR2 SFDVKD. Unmatched junction bases numbered 3, after V lost 1 base and J lost 6 bases.

The CDR3 coding sequence is TGTGCCAGCAGCGTAGCGGCCAGAGGCTACAATGAGCAGTTCTTC. Its translation is CASSVAARGYNEQFF. The V gene is TRBV9, the J gene TRBJ2-1; D gene ambiguous. Germline CDR1 reads SGDLS; CDR2 reads YYNGEE. The CDR3 has 15 residues. V was clipped by 0 bases and J by 3 bases, with 10 bases between them.

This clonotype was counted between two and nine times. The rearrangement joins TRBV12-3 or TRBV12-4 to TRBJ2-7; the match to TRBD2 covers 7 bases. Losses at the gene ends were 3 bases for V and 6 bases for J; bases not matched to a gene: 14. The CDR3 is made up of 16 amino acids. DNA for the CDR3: TGTGCCAGCAGTTTGGGCGGGAGCGCTCGAGTTGGCGAGCAGTACTTC. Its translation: CASSLGGSARVGEQYF.

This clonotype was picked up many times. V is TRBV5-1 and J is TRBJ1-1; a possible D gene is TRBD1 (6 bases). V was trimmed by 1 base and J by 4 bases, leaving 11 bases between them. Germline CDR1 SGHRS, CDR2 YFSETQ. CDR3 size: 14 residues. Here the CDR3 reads CASSLWGAGTEAFF. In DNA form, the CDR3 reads TGCGCCAGCAGCTTGTGGGGGGCCGGCACTGAAGCTTTCTTT.